This T cell receptor beta chain was captured in a study of radiotherapy plus CTLA-4 blockade in lung cancer. Findings and limits, study-wide: Response was reportedly best predicted by early blood T cell clone dynamics, with interferon-beta.

Libraries were prepared by immunoSEQ multiplex PCR; TCRdb keeps only in-frame clonotypes and omits some of them. The data hold over 75,000 clones, with roughly 85% observed a single time. A word on this clone: What it recognizes is unknown.

V was shortened by 2 bases and J by 0 bases, with 8 bases between the two germline ends. The CDR3 loop spans 15 amino acids. Germline V CDR1 and CDR2: MNHEY, SMNVEV (reference sequence). Chemo-refractory metastatic non-small-cell lung cancer patients underwent focal radiation alongside CTLA-4 blockade with ipilimumab. Material: peripheral blood, obtained from a patient treated with radiotherapy plus ipilimumab. The receptor was isolated from a human donor with non-small cell lung cancer who had stable disease on radiotherapy plus ipilimumab. The V call is TRBV27, the J call TRBJ1-3; D is unresolved. This CDR3 reads CASSLHPNSGNTIYF. In DNA, the CDR3 is TGTGCCAGCAGTTTACATCCCAACTCTGGAAACACCATATATTTT.